Listed below are T cell receptor beta chains from one sample, sequenced in a study of T cell responses to AZD1222 COVID-19 vaccine. TCRdb's copy holds only in-frame clones and misses some; the assay was immunoSEQ multiplex PCR. Its table records about 140,000 clones. Sequencing used peripheral blood. These TCRs come from an adult in good health. Each CDR3 is given with its conserved first and last residue. A D gene is named only where the DNA matches it firmly.

j_gene	v_gene	len	d_gene	CDR3aa	CDR3nt
TRBJ2-5	TRBV5-1	15	TRBD2	CASSASGGARETQYF	TGCGCCAGCAGCGCTAGCGGGGGGGCGAGGGAGACCCAGTACTTC
TRBJ1-5	TRBV11-1	13	NA	CASSLEYNQPQHF	TGTGCCAGCAGCTTAGAGTACAATCAGCCCCAGCATTTT
TRBJ2-7	TRBV7-8	14	NA	CASSRAGDASEQYF	TGTGCCAGCAGCCGCGCAGGGGATGCCTCCGAGCAGTACTTC
TRBJ2-5	TRBV24-1	13	NA	CATGGGAQETQYF	TGTGCCACGGGTGGGGGGGCCCAAGAGACCCAGTACTTC
TRBJ1-2	TRBV6-2/TRBV6-3	13	NA	CASSYKSPYGYTF	TGTGCCAGCAGTTACAAATCGCCCTATGGCTACACCTTC
TRBJ1-2	TRBV3-1/TRBV3-2	15	TRBD1	CASSRGQGSSWGYTF	TGTGCCAGCAGCCGGGGACAGGGGAGCTCGTGGGGCTACACCTTC
TRBJ1-6	TRBV7-8	16	NA	CASSLTISSYNSPLHF	TGTGCCAGCAGCTTAACTATTAGCTCCTATAATTCACCCCTCCACTTT
TRBJ1-1	TRBV30	11	NA	CAWVDGREAFF	TGTGCCTGGGTGGACGGGCGGGAAGCTTTCTTT
TRBJ1-6	TRBV5-8	16	NA	CASSLEWARNNSPLHF	TGTGCCAGCAGCTTGGAGTGGGCCAGGAACAATTCACCCCTCCACTTT
TRBJ1-2	TRBV24-1	15	TRBD1	CATGSGTGGLNGYTF	TGTGCCACTGGATCCGGGACAGGGGGCTTGAATGGCTACACCTTC
TRBJ1-5	TRBV19	14	NA	CASTPGERLQPQHF	TGTGCCAGTACCCCGGGGGAAAGGTTACAGCCCCAGCATTTT
TRBJ1-1	TRBV3-1/TRBV3-2	16	TRBD1	CASSQKKGARGTEAFF	TGTGCCAGCAGCCAAAAAAAGGGGGCCCGGGGCACTGAAGCTTTCTTT
TRBJ2-1	TRBV12-3/TRBV12-4	13	NA	CASSLVGGVEQFF	TGTGCCAGCAGTTTAGTGGGGGGCGTTGAGCAGTTCTTC
TRBJ1-5	TRBV7-2	14	NA	CASSLRQGNQPQHF	TGTGCCAGCAGCCTCCGACAGGGCAATCAGCCCCAGCATTTT
TRBJ2-7	TRBV28	12	TRBD1	CASSPTGDEQYF	TGTGCCAGCAGCCCTACAGGGGACGAGCAGTACTTC
TRBJ1-2	TRBV24-1	15	TRBD1	CATSDFQGGDYGYTF	TGTGCCACCAGTGATTTTCAGGGGGGAGACTATGGCTACACCTTC
TRBJ1-6	TRBV6-5	15	NA	CASSYSTGLYSPLHF	TGTGCCAGCAGTTACTCTACAGGGCTTTACTCACCCCTCCACTTT
TRBJ1-5	TRBV29-1	12	NA	CSVASGSQPQHF	TGCAGCGTTGCCTCAGGGAGTCAGCCCCAGCATTTT
TRBJ1-5	TRBV2	14	NA	CASGGEGSNQPQHF	TGTGCCAGCGGGGGGGAGGGGAGCAATCAGCCCCAGCATTTT
TRBJ1-3	TRBV19	16	NA	CASSIPRGHSGNTIYF	TGTGCCAGTAGTATACCCCGGGGGCACTCTGGAAACACCATATATTTT
TRBJ1-5	TRBV19	16	TRBD1	CASSPLGTGRNQPQHF	TGTGCCAGTAGCCCGCTTGGGACAGGGCGCAATCAGCCCCAGCATTTT
TRBJ1-4	TRBV10-3	14	NA	CAISDTGVPEKLFF	TGTGCCATCAGTGATACGGGGGTTCCTGAAAAACTGTTTTTT
TRBJ2-2	TRBV24-1	16	TRBD2	CATSDPSGVNTGELFF	TGTGCCACCAGTGATCCTAGCGGGGTTAACACCGGGGAGCTGTTTTTT
TRBJ2-5	TRBV30	16	TRBD2	CAWSALAGGRRETQYF	TGTGCCTGGAGTGCACTAGCGGGGGGGCGGAGGGAGACCCAGTACTTC
TRBJ1-5	TRBV28	16	NA	CASSPLFGQVGEPQHF	TGTGCCAGCAGTCCACTGTTTGGCCAGGTTGGTGAGCCCCAGCATTTT
TRBJ1-4	TRBV30	13	NA	CAWSVRAFEKLFF	TGTGCCTGGAGTGTAAGAGCGTTTGAAAAACTGTTTTTT
TRBJ1-4	TRBV7-9	17	TRBD1	CASSKGQGEVTNEKLFF	TGTGCCAGCAGCAAGGGACAGGGGGAGGTAACTAATGAAAAACTGTTTTTT
TRBJ1-3	TRBV10-3	15	NA	CAISAMALSGNTIYF	TGTGCCATCAGTGCCATGGCGCTCTCTGGAAACACCATATATTTT
TRBJ2-1	TRBV2	14	TRBD2	CASYSSGGNNEQFF	TGTGCCAGTTATTCAAGCGGGGGGAACAATGAGCAGTTCTTC
TRBJ2-1	TRBV29-1	17	TRBD2	CSVVGTSGAPSYNEQFF	TGCAGCGTTGTGGGAACTAGCGGGGCGCCCTCCTACAATGAGCAGTTCTTC
TRBJ2-5	TRBV15	14	TRBD2	CATRGGGYQETQYF	TGTGCCACCCGCGGGGGTGGGTACCAAGAGACCCAGTACTTC
TRBJ1-1	TRBV7-2	14	NA	CASSRPGMNTEAFF	TGTGCCAGCAGCCGCCCGGGGATGAACACTGAAGCTTTCTTT
TRBJ1-4	TRBV18	17	TRBD1	CASSPRQGAATNEKLFF	TGTGCCAGCTCACCACGACAGGGGGCGGCAACTAATGAAAAACTGTTTTTT
TRBJ2-3	TRBV7-8	15	TRBD2	CASSRAGINTDTQYF	TGTGCCAGCAGCCGAGCGGGGATAAACACAGATACGCAGTATTTT
TRBJ1-2	TRBV6-4	16	NA	CASSDSSLTGWSGYTF	TGTGCCAGCAGTGACTCGTCACTAACAGGGTGGAGTGGCTACACCTTC
TRBJ2-3	TRBV2	14	NA	CASSDGAAIDTQYF	TGTGCCAGCAGTGACGGAGCGGCAATAGATACGCAGTATTTT
TRBJ2-7	TRBV20-1	8	NA	CSAGIGEF	TGCAGTGCTGGCATTGGGGAATTC
TRBJ1-2	TRBV6-6	15	NA	CASSYAGGKGDGYTF	TGTGCCAGCAGTTACGCGGGCGGAAAGGGGGATGGCTACACCTTC
TRBJ1-2	TRBV10-3	16	NA	CAISEDGDKANYGYTF	TGTGCCATCAGTGAGGACGGAGATAAAGCTAACTATGGCTACACCTTC
TRBJ2-5	TRBV11-3	15	TRBD2	CASSLGSAGVETQYF	TGTGCCAGCAGCTTAGGTTCAGCGGGGGTTGAGACCCAGTACTTC
TRBJ2-7	TRBV3-1/TRBV3-2	14	NA	CASSQDHHSYEQYF	TGTGCCAGCAGCCAAGATCATCACTCCTACGAGCAGTACTTC
TRBJ2-5	TRBV19	15	TRBD2	CASSMTSGGLETQYF	TGTGCCAGTAGTATGACTAGCGGGGGTCTGGAGACCCAGTACTTC
TRBJ2-3	TRBV6-2/TRBV6-3	16	NA	CASSYAGALSTDTQYF	TGTGCCAGCAGTTACGCGGGGGCCTTGAGCACAGATACGCAGTATTTT
TRBJ2-3	TRBV5-1	16	TRBD2	CASSLTSGGSTDTQYF	TGCGCCAGCAGCTTGACTAGCGGGGGAAGCACAGATACGCAGTATTTT
TRBJ1-2	TRBV18	13	NA	CASSPQGNYGYTF	TGTGCCAGCTCACCACAGGGGAACTATGGCTACACCTTC
TRBJ1-6	TRBV19	13	NA	CASSTTGISPLHF	TGTGCCAGTAGTACTACAGGGATTTCACCCCTCCACTTT
TRBJ1-6	TRBV6-5	14	NA	CASTSTGSNSPLHF	TGTGCCAGCACTTCTACAGGGAGCAATTCACCCCTCCACTTT
TRBJ2-7	TRBV4-1	13	NA	CASSHTPGYEQYF	TGCGCCAGCAGCCATACCCCAGGGTACGAGCAGTACTTC
TRBJ2-5	TRBV5-1	13	NA	CASGTLTGETQYF	TGCGCCAGCGGGACCCTTACGGGAGAGACCCAGTACTTC
TRBJ1-5	TRBV6-5	13	NA	CASSLQGRQPQHF	TGTGCCAGCAGCCTACAGGGACGGCAGCCCCAGCATTTT
TRBJ1-2	TRBV5-6	13	NA	CASSPAQAGGYTF	TGTGCCAGCAGCCCAGCCCAGGCGGGAGGCTACACCTTC
TRBJ1-2	TRBV3-1/TRBV3-2	16	NA	CASSQDLGSWNYGYTF	TGTGCCAGCAGCCAAGACCTGGGCAGTTGGAACTATGGCTACACCTTC
TRBJ2-1	TRBV5-1	16	TRBD2	CASSPPGGGGADEQFF	TGCGCCAGCAGCCCTCCGGGGGGCGGGGGGGCCGATGAGCAGTTCTTC
TRBJ2-5	TRBV7-7	14	NA	CASSLTGTKETQYF	TGTGCCAGCAGCTTAACCGGGACGAAAGAGACCCAGTACTTC
TRBJ2-7	TRBV9	15	NA	CASSVIGDGREEQYF	TGTGCCAGCAGCGTTATTGGGGACGGCCGAGAGGAGCAGTACTTC
TRBJ1-5	TRBV4-3	13	NA	CASSLRTDQPQHF	TGCGCCAGCAGCCTCCGGACAGATCAGCCCCAGCATTTT